A selection of T cell receptor beta chains follows, all from one sample in a study of cytomegalovirus exposure and HLA in healthy donors. Sequencing was performed with immunoSEQ multiplex PCR; in TCRdb, only in-frame clones are kept and a portion is missing. Of about 120,000 clones in the sample, over 60% were seen once. Sequences were obtained from PBMCs. The receptors shown here come from a man aged 18 to 35 in good health and CMV-seronegative. CDR3s include the opening cysteine and the closing phenylalanine or tryptophan. D genes are given only for firm matches. Rows give clone size only sometimes, using once, few, many, or a class for an expanded clone.

cdr3_nt | cdr3_aa | clone_size | d_call | j_call | v_call
TGTGCCAGCACATGGGGCAGGCGCATGAACACTGAAGCTTTCTTT | CASTWGRRMNTEAFF | once | - | TRBJ1-1 | TRBV6-6
TGTGCCAGCAGCTTAAAGCTTGGGTCGGGGGACACAGATACGCAGTATTTT | CASSLKLGSGDTDTQYF | - | - | TRBJ2-3 | TRBV7-3
TGTGCCAGCCGGGCCCCCACAGCGGACAATCAGCCCCAGCATTTT | CASRAPTADNQPQHF | - | - | TRBJ1-5 | TRBV28
TGTGCCAGCAGCGTAGAGGCGGGGGGACGGGAAGAGACCCAGTACTTC | CASSVEAGGREETQYF | - | TRBD2 | TRBJ2-5 | TRBV9
TGTGCCAGCAGCTTAATTCTTAGGCGGACAGGGGAGGACGAGCAGTTCTTC | CASSLILRRTGEDEQFF | few | TRBD1 | TRBJ2-1 | TRBV7-8
TGTGCCAGTAGTCCCTTGTCTGCAGGAGGGAACACTGAAGCTTTCTTT | CASSPLSAGGNTEAFF | - | - | TRBJ1-1 | TRBV19
TGTGCCAGCAGCTGGGCCAGGGATAAACTGTTTTTT | CASSWARDKLFF | - | - | TRBJ1-4 | TRBV14
TGTGCCAGCAGCCCAGCCTGGGCTAGCGGGAGCAATGAGCAGTTCTTC | CASSPAWASGSNEQFF | - | TRBD2 | TRBJ2-1 | TRBV5-4
TGTGCCTGGGGACCGCGGGTGGGGGCCTCTTACGGTGAGCAGTTCTTC | CAWGPRVGASYGEQFF | - | - | TRBJ2-1 | TRBV30
TGTGCCAGCAGCTTGGGATCGGGAGGGTTTTACGAGCAGTACTTC | CASSLGSGGFYEQYF | - | TRBD2 | TRBJ2-7 | TRBV5-4
TGTGCCAGCAGATCAACTAGCGAGTCGGTCACAGATACGCAGTATTTT | CASRSTSESVTDTQYF | - | TRBD2 | TRBJ2-3 | TRBV7-9
TGTGCCAGCACCTTCAGGCCGCCTCAGACCTCAGAACATTTT | CASTFRPPQTSEHF | few | - | TRBJ1-5 | TRBV6-6
TGCGCCAGCAGTGAGTCCGACAGGGTCCCTCAGTACTTC | CASSESDRVPQYF | - | TRBD1 | TRBJ2-4 | TRBV10-1
TGTGCCAGCAGTTTATCAGGGAAGCTTACTGAAGCTTTCTTT | CASSLSGKLTEAFF | - | - | TRBJ1-1 | TRBV28
TGTGCCTGGGGGCTTGGAAGCACAGATACGCAGTATTTT | CAWGLGSTDTQYF | once | - | TRBJ2-3 | TRBV30
TGTGCCAGCAGCTTGAGACAGGGGTTACAGGAGACCCAGTACTTC | CASSLRQGLQETQYF | - | TRBD1 | TRBJ2-5 | TRBV9
TGTGCCAGCAGCTTATCCAAGGGGCCCCCCTATGGCTACACCTTC | CASSLSKGPPYGYTF | - | - | TRBJ1-2 | TRBV5-4
TGTGCCAGCAGCTTAAGGGGCGGGACAGCGGGGGGGGAGACCCAGTACTTC | CASSLRGGTAGGETQYF | - | TRBD2 | TRBJ2-5 | TRBV13
TGTGCCAGCAGCGCCCAACCGAGCTCTGGAAACACCATATATTTT | CASSAQPSSGNTIYF | - | - | TRBJ1-3 | TRBV9
TGCGCCAGCAGCCTTGGACTAGACTCCTACGAGCAGTACTTC | CASSLGLDSYEQYF | - | TRBD2 | TRBJ2-7 | TRBV5-1
TGTGCCTGGAGCACGCCCCACAGGGAGCATTTGCAGTACTTC | CAWSTPHREHLQYF | - | - | TRBJ2-7 | TRBV30
TGTGCCAGCTCACTATCGGACACCATGAGCCAGTACTTC | CASSLSDTMSQYF | - | - | TRBJ2-7 | TRBV18